This paragraph covers one T cell receptor beta chain sequence. The sample originates from a study of blood T cell repertoires in COVID-19. Overall study: Sources were T cells, B-cell-depleted T cells, or PBMCs; the material itself was cDNA or gDNA.

This CDR3 contains 19 residues. CDR1 and CDR2 (germline): SGHRS, YFSETQ. V dropped 3 bases and J dropped 2; count of bases not matched to a gene: 18. Sequenced by immunoSEQ multiplex PCR; TCRdb stores in-frame clones only, minus some. Found here are hundreds of thousands of clones, nearly 90% of them singletons; the top ten hold roughly 1%. The origin of this receptor is a woman aged 40 to 50 with COVID-19, enrolled during active disease. The rearrangement links TRBV5-1 to TRBJ2-7; 9 nucleotides align to TRBD2. Material: peripheral blood. In DNA, the CDR3 is TGCGCCAGCAGCTCACAGGGCCCTCCGGGACTAGCTACGACCTACGAGCAGTACTTC. Encoded protein: CASSSQGPPGLATTYEQYF.